The present T cell receptor beta chain was sequenced within a study of cytomegalovirus exposure and HLA in healthy donors. Study-level findings and limits: In most subjects, TCR beta sequences reportedly gave accurate predictions of HLA-A and HLA-B alleles. Previously analyzed data showed that most TCR beta V segments were productive at a frequency of about 90% or about 30%. Trimming of TCR beta V- and J-genes showed a link, identified in a later analysis, to a missense DCLRE1C variant.

A word on this clone: The antigen remains undetermined.

The PCR made use of 60 Vbeta and 13 Jbeta primers. TCRdb's copy holds only in-frame clones and misses some; the assay was immunoSEQ multiplex PCR. The profile covers 110,000 to 150,000 clones, with roughly 65% appearing a single time and around 4% taken by the ten largest. There were likely unrecorded immune exposures, though donors were nominally healthy when sampled. The length of the CDR3 is 15 residues. From germline, CDR1 is MNHEY and CDR2 SVGAGI. V was trimmed by 1 base and J by 2 bases, leaving 11 bases between them. The TCR originated in a man in his sixties in good health and CMV-seronegative. The gene calls are TRBV6-5 and TRBJ1-2; TRBD1 might be the D (5 bases). Input material: PBMCs. CDR3 sequence: CASSYYGQGNYGYTF. CDR3 nucleotide sequence: TGTGCCAGCAGTTACTATGGCCAGGGAAACTATGGCTACACCTTC.